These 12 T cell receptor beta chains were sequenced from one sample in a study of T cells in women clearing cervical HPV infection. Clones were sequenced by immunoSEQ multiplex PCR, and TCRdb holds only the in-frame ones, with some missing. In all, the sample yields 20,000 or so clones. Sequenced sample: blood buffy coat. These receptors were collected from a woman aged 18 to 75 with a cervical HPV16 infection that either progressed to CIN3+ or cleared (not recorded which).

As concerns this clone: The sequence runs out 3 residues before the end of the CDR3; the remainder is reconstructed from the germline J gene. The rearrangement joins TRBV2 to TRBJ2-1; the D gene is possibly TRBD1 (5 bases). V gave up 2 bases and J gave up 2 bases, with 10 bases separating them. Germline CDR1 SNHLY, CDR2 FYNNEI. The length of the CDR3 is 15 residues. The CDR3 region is CASSETPGPYNEQFF. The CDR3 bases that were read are TGTGCCAGCAGTGAAACGCCAGGGCCCTACAATGAG. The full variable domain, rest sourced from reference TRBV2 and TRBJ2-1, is EPEVTQTPSHQVTQMGQEVILRCVPISNHLYFYWYRQILGQKVEFLVSFYNNEISEKSEIFDDQFSVERPDGSNFTLKIRSTKLEDSAMYFCASSETPGPYNEQFFGPGTRLTVL.

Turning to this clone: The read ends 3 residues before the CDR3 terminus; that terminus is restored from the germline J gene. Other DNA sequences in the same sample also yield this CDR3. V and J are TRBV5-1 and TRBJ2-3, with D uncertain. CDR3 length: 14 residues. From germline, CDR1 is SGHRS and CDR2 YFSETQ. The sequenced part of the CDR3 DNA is TGCGCCAGCAGCTTGGTGGCTAGTCAAGAGACG. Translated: CASSLVASQET. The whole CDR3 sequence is CASSLVASQETQYF. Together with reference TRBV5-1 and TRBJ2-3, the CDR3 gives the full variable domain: KAGVTQTPRYLIKTRGQQVTLSCSPISGHRSVSWYQQTPGQGLQFLFEYFSETQRNKGNFPGRFSGRQFSNSRSEMNVSTLELGDSALYLCASSLVASQETQYFGPGTRLTVL.

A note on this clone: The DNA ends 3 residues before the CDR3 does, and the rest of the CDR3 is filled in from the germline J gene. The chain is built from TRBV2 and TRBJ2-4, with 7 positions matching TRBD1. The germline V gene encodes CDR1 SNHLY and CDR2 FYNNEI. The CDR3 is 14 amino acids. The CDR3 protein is CASSGDTGAGGQYF. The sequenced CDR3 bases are TGTGCCAGCAGTGGGGATACAGGGGCCGGTGGT.

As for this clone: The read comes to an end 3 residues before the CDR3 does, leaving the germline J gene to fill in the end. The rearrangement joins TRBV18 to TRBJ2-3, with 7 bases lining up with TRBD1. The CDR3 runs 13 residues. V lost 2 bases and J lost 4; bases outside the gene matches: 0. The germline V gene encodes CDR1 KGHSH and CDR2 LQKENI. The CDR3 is CASSPTGADTQYF. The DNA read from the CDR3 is TGTGCCAGCTCACCAACAGGGGCAGATACG.

The CDR3 loop is CSARDNSGTGVGTQYF. The covered CDR3 bases are TGCAGTGCTAGAGATAATTCTGGGACAGGGGTGGGGACC. This rearrangement joins TRBV20-1 to TRBJ2-5; 10 bases line up with TRBD1. The read is 3 residues too short to cover the CDR3 end, so that end is filled in from the germline J gene. V gave up 0 bases and J gave up 7 bases; unmatched junction bases: 11. The CDR3 contains 16 residues. The germline V gene encodes CDR1 DFQATT and CDR2 SNEGSKA (reference sequence).

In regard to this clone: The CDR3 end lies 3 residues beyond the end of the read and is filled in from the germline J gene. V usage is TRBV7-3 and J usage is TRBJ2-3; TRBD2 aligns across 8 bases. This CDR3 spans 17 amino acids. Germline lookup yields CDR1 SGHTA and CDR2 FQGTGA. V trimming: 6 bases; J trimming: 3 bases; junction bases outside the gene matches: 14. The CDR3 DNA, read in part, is TGTGCCAGCAGGGCCGGGACTAGTGAGGTTGGGACAGATACG. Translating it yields CASRAGTSEVGTDT. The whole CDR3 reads CASRAGTSEVGTDTQYF.

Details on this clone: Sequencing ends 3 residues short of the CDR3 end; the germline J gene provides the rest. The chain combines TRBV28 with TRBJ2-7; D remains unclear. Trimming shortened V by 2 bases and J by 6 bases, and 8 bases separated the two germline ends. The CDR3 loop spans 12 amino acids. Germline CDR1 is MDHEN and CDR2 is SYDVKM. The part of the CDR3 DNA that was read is TGTGCCAGCAGTTTACCCAACGGCGAG. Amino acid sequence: CASSLPNGE. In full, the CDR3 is CASSLPNGEQYF.

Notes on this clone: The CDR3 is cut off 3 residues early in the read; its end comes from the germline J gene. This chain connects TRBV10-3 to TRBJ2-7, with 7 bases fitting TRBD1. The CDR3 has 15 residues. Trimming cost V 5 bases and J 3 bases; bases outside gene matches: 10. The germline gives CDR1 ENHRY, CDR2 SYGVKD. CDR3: CAISTGQDQGYEQYF. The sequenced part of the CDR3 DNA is TGTGCCATCAGTACCGGACAGGACCAAGGCTACGAG.

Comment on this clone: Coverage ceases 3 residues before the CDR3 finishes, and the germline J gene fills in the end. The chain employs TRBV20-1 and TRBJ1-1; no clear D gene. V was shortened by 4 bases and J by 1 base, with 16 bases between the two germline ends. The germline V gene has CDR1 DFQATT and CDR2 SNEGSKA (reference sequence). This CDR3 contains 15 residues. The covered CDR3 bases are TGCAGTGCTACAATTTCGGTTGTTGGGAACACTGAA. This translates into CSATISVVGNTE. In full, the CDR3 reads CSATISVVGNTEAFF.

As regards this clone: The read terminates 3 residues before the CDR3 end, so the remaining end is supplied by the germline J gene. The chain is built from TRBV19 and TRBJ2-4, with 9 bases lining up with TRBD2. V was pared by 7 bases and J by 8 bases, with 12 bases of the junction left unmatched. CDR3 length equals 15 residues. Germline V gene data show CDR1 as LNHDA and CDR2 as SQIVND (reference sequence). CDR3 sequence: CASTPAGGLEDIQYF. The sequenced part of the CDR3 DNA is TGTGCCAGTACACCAGCGGGAGGCTTGGAGGACATT.

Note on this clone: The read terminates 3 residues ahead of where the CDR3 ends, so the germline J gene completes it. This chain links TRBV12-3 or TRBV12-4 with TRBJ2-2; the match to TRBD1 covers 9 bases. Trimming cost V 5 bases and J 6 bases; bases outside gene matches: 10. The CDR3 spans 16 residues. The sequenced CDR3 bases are TGTGCCAGCAGTCCGTGGACAGGGGATTTGTCCGGGGAG. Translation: CASSPWTGDLSGE. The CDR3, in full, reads CASSPWTGDLSGELFF.

Incomplete CDR3 DNA: TGTGCCAGCAGGGGGGGACAGACCATGAACACTGAA. Amino acids: CASRGGQTMNTE. The complete CDR3 reads CASRGGQTMNTEAFF. The V and J genes are TRBV2 and TRBJ1-1; 7 nucleotides line up with TRBD1. Read coverage stops 3 residues before the CDR3 terminus; the germline J gene supplies the remainder. With V trimmed by 6 bases and J by 0 bases, 7 bases remained unmatched. In germline, CDR1 is SNHLY, CDR2 FYNNEI. The CDR3 sequence is 15 residues long.